These 20 T cell receptor beta chains originate from one sample sequenced in a study of T cells expressing NK-cell markers. TCRdb reanalyzed the 5' RACE reads, giving one entry per CDR3 protein sequence and no DNA. This sample's table reports about 110,000 distinct CDR3 sequences. Sequencing input: blood T cells: a sorted CD56 or NKG2C T cell subset, CD4+ or CD8+ T cells, or bulk PBMC T cells (not recorded which). These receptors were taken from a woman between 18 and 70 years old in good health.

V gene TRBV7-9 combines with J gene TRBJ2-3; TCRdb outputs TRBD1, but without DNA this stays unchecked. Germline CDR1 and CDR2: SEHNR and FQNEAQ (reference sequence). The CDR3 contains 16 residues. This chain's CDR3 is CASSLRDTGPVDTQYF.

The chain combines TRBV6-2 or TRBV6-3 with TRBJ2-3. CDR1 and CDR2 (germline): MNHEY, SVGEGT. This CDR3 has 14 amino acids. The chain's CDR3 is CASSYSGSTDTQYF.

The chain links TRBV20-1 to TRBJ2-3; the D call of TRBD2 rests on TCRdb alone, since no DNA is present to check it. CDR3 size: 14 residues. Germline loops: CDR1 DFQATT, CDR2 SNEGSKA (reference sequence). CDR3 region: CSARSGSSTDTQYF.

This chain connects TRBV3-1 to TRBJ1-1; TCRdb outputs TRBD1, but without DNA this stays unchecked. The germline gives CDR1 LGHDT, CDR2 YNNKEL (reference sequence). This CDR3 has 12 amino acids. CDR3 residues: CASSPIQGEAFF.

J is TRBJ1-1 and V is TRBV12-3 or TRBV12-4; TCRdb designates TRBD1, a call that cannot be tested without DNA. The CDR3 has 14 residues. The CDR3 is CASRAGQGNTEAFF.

The chain uses TRBV10-3 and TRBJ2-1; TCRdb picks TRBD1, but there is no DNA to check that call. This CDR3 region has 15 residues. Looked up from germline, CDR1 is ENHRY and CDR2 is SYGVKD. The CDR3 sequence: CAISEGTPRWDEQFF.

The chain recombines TRBV4-3 with TRBJ2-3; TCRdb picks TRBD1, but there is no DNA to check that call. The CDR3 spans 16 residues. CDR1 and CDR2 from the germline V gene are LGHNA and YSLEER. CDR3 sequence: CASSQDLGGRTDTQYF.

J is TRBJ1-3 and V is TRBV10-2; without DNA, the TCRdb call of TRBD1 cannot be checked. This CDR3 spans 13 amino acids. The germline CDR1 and CDR2 sequences are WSHSY and SAAADI. CDR3 amino acids: CASSPGTGNTIYF.

The V call is TRBV20-1, the J call TRBJ2-7; TCRdb's assignment of TRBD2 cannot be checked, as there is no DNA. The CDR3 contains 16 residues. Germline assignment: CDR1 DFQATT and CDR2 SNEGSKA (reference sequence). This CDR3 is CSASSGLGGPSGSEYF.

The chain combines TRBV4-1 with TRBJ2-3; with no DNA, the TCRdb D assignment of TRBD2 cannot be verified. Per germline, CDR1 MGHRA and CDR2 YSYEKL. The length of the CDR3 is 21 residues. CDR3 protein: CASSQEGLAGGVTPFTDTQYF.

This chain uses TRBV9 with TRBJ1-1. Germline V lookup: CDR1 SGDLS, CDR2 YYNGEE. CDR3 size: 13 residues. The CDR3 sequence: CASSVNSATEAFF.

This chain joins TRBV6-1 and TRBJ2-2. The germline CDR1 and CDR2 sequences are MNHNS and SASEGT. The CDR3 is made up of 13 amino acids. CDR3 loop: CASSETNTGELFF.

The V call is TRBV7-9, the J call TRBJ2-1; TCRdb outputs TRBD2, but without DNA this stays unchecked. This CDR3 region has 16 residues. In germline, CDR1 is SEHNR, CDR2 FQNEAQ (reference sequence). The CDR3 loop reads CASSPPHGLLGYEQFF. Full variable domain (rest looked up from reference TRBV7-9 and TRBJ2-1): DTGVSQNPRHKITKRGQNVTFRCDPISEHNRLYWYRQTLGQGPEFLTYFQNEAQLEKSRLLSDRFSAERPKGSFSTLEIQRTEQGDSAMYLCASSPPHGLLGYEQFFGPGTRLTVL.

The chain uses TRBV19 and TRBJ1-1; TCRdb indicates TRBD1, and absent DNA this call remains unverified. The germline V gene has CDR1 LNHDA and CDR2 SQIVND (reference sequence). This CDR3 is 15 amino acids long. CDR3 amino acids: CASRTGGRGNTEAFF.

This chain connects TRBV5-4 to TRBJ1-1; the D call of TRBD1 rests on TCRdb alone, since no DNA is present to check it. CDR3 length equals 12 residues. Germline loops: CDR1 SGHNT, CDR2 YYREEE (reference sequence). CDR3: CASSTGQNEAFF.

The rearrangement uses TRBV19 and TRBJ2-2; TCRdb's assignment of TRBD1 cannot be checked, as there is no DNA. The germline CDR1 and CDR2 sequences are LNHDA and SQIVND (reference sequence). The length of the CDR3 is 14 residues. The CDR3 here is CASSILGGSGELFF.

The chain has TRBV9 and TRBJ2-5; checking the TCRdb D call of TRBD1 is not possible without DNA. The V gene's germline CDR1 is SGDLS and CDR2 YYNGEE. The CDR3 runs 16 residues. CDR3 loop: CASSVAGHPYQETQYF.

CDR3 sequence reads: CSARDLGLADYKNIQYF. The chain couples TRBV20-1 to TRBJ2-4; with no DNA, the TCRdb D assignment of TRBD2 cannot be verified. The germline CDR1 and CDR2 sequences are DFQATT and SNEGSKA (reference sequence). The CDR3 has 17 residues.

This rearrangement joins TRBV7-8 to TRBJ2-5; the D call of TRBD2 rests on TCRdb alone, since no DNA is present to check it. Germline lookup yields CDR1 SGHVS and CDR2 FQNEAQ. CDR3 length equals 15 residues. Here the CDR3 reads CASSLTSGSSKTQYF.

V and J are TRBV29-1 and TRBJ2-5; TCRdb designates TRBD1, a call that cannot be tested without DNA. The CDR3 is made up of 13 amino acids. Germline values: CDR1 SQVTM, CDR2 ANQGSEA. CDR3 residues: CSVNGQALETQYF.